The TCR beta chain under discussion was sequenced for a study of molecular identifiers for immune sequencing clone quantification. Across the whole study: The replicate experiment used RNA from about 21,000 or 97,000 naive CD8 cells. This RNA was split into five aliquots, and four of them were sequenced.

Previously published methods and listed TCR primers were used for the bulk TCR libraries. TCRdb reprocessed the PCR reads with MiXCR, giving one entry per CDR3 protein. The sample lists 400,000 to 600,000 distinct CDR3 sequences, 20% to 25% occurring once. Sorted cells numbering about 20,000 to 1,100,000, with 10%, 30% or 50% RNA, yielded the naive CD8 libraries. The authors gated naive CD8 T cells as CD8+CD4-CCR7+CD45RA+ for sorting. The source of this sequence is a human donor in good health. Some libraries in this study had Jurkat cell RNA spiked in. Sequencing input: naive CD8+ T cells from blood, with Jurkat cell RNA spiked in. The subset: FACS-sorted CD8+CD4-CCR7+CD45RA+ naive T cells.

CDR3 DNA sequence: TGTGCCATCGGGGCGAACACTGAAGCTTTCTTT. It yields the protein CAIGANTEAFF. The chain combines TRBV10-3 with TRBJ1-1, with a weak D call TRBD1 (5 bases). V was trimmed by 8 bases and J by 1 base, leaving 5 bases between them. Germline lookup yields CDR1 ENHRY and CDR2 SYGVKD. This CDR3 is 11 amino acids long.